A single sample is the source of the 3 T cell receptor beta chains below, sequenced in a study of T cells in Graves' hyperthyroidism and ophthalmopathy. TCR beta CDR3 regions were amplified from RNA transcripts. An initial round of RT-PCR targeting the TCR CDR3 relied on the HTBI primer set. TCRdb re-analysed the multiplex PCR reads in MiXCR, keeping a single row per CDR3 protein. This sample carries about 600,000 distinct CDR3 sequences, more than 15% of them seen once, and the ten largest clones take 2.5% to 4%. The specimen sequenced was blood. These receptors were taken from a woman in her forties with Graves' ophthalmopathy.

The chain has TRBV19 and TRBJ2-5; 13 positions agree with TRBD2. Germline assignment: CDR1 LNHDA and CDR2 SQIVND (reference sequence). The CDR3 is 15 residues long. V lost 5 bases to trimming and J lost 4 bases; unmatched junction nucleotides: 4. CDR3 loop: CASSLLAGGTETQYF. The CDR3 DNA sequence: TGTGCCAGTAGTTTACTAGCGGGGGGGACAGAGACCCAGTACTTC.

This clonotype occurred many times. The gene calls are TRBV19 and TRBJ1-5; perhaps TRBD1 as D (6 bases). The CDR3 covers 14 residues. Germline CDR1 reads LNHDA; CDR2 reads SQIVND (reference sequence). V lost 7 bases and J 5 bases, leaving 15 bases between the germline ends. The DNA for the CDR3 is TGTGCCAGTACCACCGACAGGACCTATCAGCCCCAGCATTTT. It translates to CASTTDRTYQPQHF.

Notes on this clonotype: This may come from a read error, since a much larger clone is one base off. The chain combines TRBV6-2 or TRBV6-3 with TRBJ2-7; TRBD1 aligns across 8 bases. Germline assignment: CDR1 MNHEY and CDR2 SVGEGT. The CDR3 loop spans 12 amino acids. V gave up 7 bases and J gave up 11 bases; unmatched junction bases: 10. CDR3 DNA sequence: TGTGCCAGCACCGAGCCCTGGGGACAGGAGTACTTC. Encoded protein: CASTEPWGQEYF.